The present T cell receptor (beta chain) was sequenced within a study of blood T cell repertoires in COVID-19. On the study more broadly: Acute and convalescent COVID-19 specimens originated in the United States, Italy and Spain. From T cells, B-cell-depleted T cells, or PBMCs came the material, which was cDNA or gDNA.

The CDR3 totals 16 residues. V was shortened by 0 bases and J by 1 base, with 10 bases between the two germline ends. Germline V lookup: CDR1 SGHKS, CDR2 YYEKEE (reference sequence). The data were produced by immunoSEQ multiplex PCR, yet TCRdb's version contains in-frame clones alone and is incomplete. The sample shows a few hundred thousand clones, roughly 89% of them seen only once. Patients from Seattle were sampled longitudinally, starting during active infection. The chain is built from TRBV5-5 and TRBJ2-2, with a weak D call TRBD2 (6 bases). This TCR was recovered from a woman aged 60-75 years with COVID-19, enrolled during active disease. The sample taken for sequencing was peripheral blood. The CDR3 spells CASSLAAGRNTGELFF. The CDR3 DNA reads TGTGCCAGCAGCTTGGCCGCGGGGAGGAACACCGGGGAGCTGTTTTTT.